The clone carrying this T cell receptor beta chain came up a few times. Its antigen remains unidentified. The CDR3 runs 16 residues. J gave up 1 base and V 2 bases, and 5 bases lay outside the gene matches. The germline gives CDR1 SGHTA, CDR2 FQGNSA. A CD45RA-negative memory subset and a CD45RA+ naive subset were separated from the CD4+ cells. This sample stems from a study of shared clonotypes between healthy human individuals. Whole-study context: Serving as donors were two women and three men, whose ages spanned 18 to 49. CD4 naive and CD4 memory each took three plates per donor, while CD8 naive took two and CD8 memory one. Findings and caveats of the study: The naive CD4 repertoires of several donors were compared, and roughly 5% of clonotypes were shared.

Produced via immunoSEQ multiplex PCR; TCRdb's table is partial and in-frame only. The sample comprises some 680,000 clones, 55% to 85% of which are singletons, and around 2% rests with the top ten. Sequenced material: memory CD4+ T cells sorted from blood. Subset denoted: CD45RA-negative fraction. The chain joins TRBV7-2 to TRBJ2-5, with 9 positions matching TRBD2. The TCR was taken from a woman in her 30s in good health. This CDR3 is CASSLWPSGAQETQYF. Written as DNA, the CDR3 is TGTGCCAGCAGCTTATGGCCTAGCGGGGCCCAAGAGACCCAGTACTTC.